These 22 T cell receptor beta chains share one sample of origin, sequenced in a study of cytomegalovirus exposure and HLA in healthy donors. Produced via immunoSEQ multiplex PCR; TCRdb's table is partial and in-frame only. The sample has 180,000 or so clones, approximately 86% seen once. The sequenced material came from PBMCs. The receptor source for this set is a man aged 30 to 45 in good health and CMV-seropositive.

The genes are TRBV6-5 and TRBJ2-5, with 10 bases that match TRBD1. CDR1 is MNHEY, CDR2 SVGAGI, per germline. CDR3 length: 13 amino acids. V shed 8 bases and J 5 bases; nucleotides not matched to a gene: 5. This chain's CDR3 is CASGQGVAETQYF. CDR3 DNA: TGTGCCAGCGGACAGGGGGTGGCGGAGACCCAGTACTTC.

The chain couples TRBV19 to TRBJ2-5; 11 nucleotides align to TRBD2. Per the germline V gene, CDR1 is LNHDA and CDR2 is SQIVND (reference sequence). V shed 7 bases, J shed 2 bases, and the junction held 15 bases outside the gene matches. The CDR3 extends over 18 amino acids. CDR3 sequence reads: CASKRAASGGLGQETQYF. CDR3 DNA: TGTGCCAGTAAGCGGGCGGCTAGCGGGGGGTTGGGTCAAGAGACCCAGTACTTC. The whole variable domain, remainder taken from reference TRBV19 and TRBJ2-5, is DGGITQSPKYLFRKEGQNVTLSCEQNLNHDAMYWYRQDPGQGLRLIYYSQIVNDFQKGDIAEGYSVSREKKESFPLTVTSAQKNPTAFYLCASKRAASGGLGQETQYFGPGTRLLVL.

The genes are TRBV30 and TRBJ1-4, with D unclear. V was clipped by 0 bases and J by 6 bases, with 8 bases between them. This CDR3 contains 13 residues. Germline loops: CDR1 GTSNPN, CDR2 SVGIG (reference sequence). In DNA, the CDR3 is TGTGCCTGGAGTGTATTGCATGATGAAAAACTGTTTTTT. This gives the protein CAWSVLHDEKLFF.

This clone was picked up a small number of times. At one of its ends the junction is not consistent with the germline gene, which may arise from a read error. The J gene is TRBJ2-7, the V gene TRBV7-6, with a possible D match to TRBD2 (5 bases). Looked up from germline, CDR1 is SGHVS and CDR2 is FNYEAQ. This CDR3 has 12 residues. The CDR3, as DNA: TGTGCCAGCAGCTTAGTCGGGCAGGACTCCCACTTC. Translated, it gives CASSLVGQDSHF. The whole variable domain, filled in from reference TRBV7-6 and TRBJ2-7, reads GAGVSQSPRYKVTKRGQDVALRCDPISGHVSLYWYRQALGQGPEFLTYFNYEAQQDKSGLPNDRFSAERPEGSISTLTIQRTEQRDSAMYRCASSLVGQDSHFGPGTRLTVT.

J is TRBJ2-7 and V is TRBV11-2, with D possibly called TRBD1 or TRBD2 (6 bases each). Germline values: CDR1 SGHAT, CDR2 FQNNGV. The CDR3 runs to 17 residues. With 1 base removed from V and 0 bases from J, the gap between germline ends came to 16 bases. This CDR3 is CASSLGGGWQASYEQYF. Written as DNA, the CDR3 is TGTGCCAGCAGCTTAGGAGGGGGGTGGCAGGCCTCCTACGAGCAGTACTTC.

The CDR3: CASSPPVRQVEQFF. CDR3 nucleotides: TGTGCCAGCTCACCACCTGTTCGGCAGGTGGAGCAGTTCTTC. V is TRBV18 and J is TRBJ2-1; D is unclear. In germline, CDR1 is KGHSH, CDR2 LQKENI. V lost 0 bases to trimming and J lost 10 bases, with 13 bases between them. This CDR3 spans 14 amino acids.

In this sample, this clone turned up once. The chain links TRBV9 to TRBJ1-1; 7 bases fit TRBD1. CDR3 length equals 15 residues. V lost 0 bases, J lost 4 bases, and 6 bases stayed unmatched. Germline CDR1 is SGDLS and CDR2 is YYNGEE. CDR3 region: CASSVGGQTSTEAFF. The CDR3 nucleotides are TGTGCCAGCAGCGTAGGGGGACAGACTAGCACTGAAGCTTTCTTT. Full variable domain (missing parts from reference TRBV9 and TRBJ1-1): DSGVTQTPKHLITATGQRVTLRCSPRSGDLSVYWYQQSLDQGLQFLIQYYNGEERAKGNILERFSAQQFPDLHSELNLSSLELGDSALYFCASSVGGQTSTEAFFGQGTRLTVV.

The CDR3 protein is CASSHLSNQPQHF. For the CDR3, the DNA is TGTGCCAGCAGCCACCTTAGCAATCAGCCCCAGCATTTT. This chain joins TRBV27 and TRBJ1-5; D ambiguous. Germline CDR1 and CDR2: MNHEY and SMNVEV (reference sequence). Trimming took off 6 bases at V and 0 bases at J, with 6 bases between the two ends. The CDR3 contains 13 residues.

V is TRBV5-1 and J is TRBJ2-7; TRBD2 aligns across 10 bases. The trim removed 6 bases at V and 5 bases at J, leaving 17 bases unmatched. The CDR3 covers 17 residues. Germline V gene sequence: CDR1 SGHRS, CDR2 YFSETQ. Written as DNA, the CDR3 is TGCGCCAGCACACCCCGTTGGACTAGCGGCCCAGGGGACGAGCAGTACTTC. This translates into CASTPRWTSGPGDEQYF.

The gene calls are TRBV19 and TRBJ2-2; 7 bases map to TRBD1. CDR1 is LNHDA, CDR2 SQIVND, per germline (reference sequence). The length of the CDR3 is 15 residues. The ends lost 5 bases at V and 4 bases at J; junction bases unmatched: 7. The CDR3 protein is CASSATGAGTGELFF. In nucleotides, the CDR3 is TGTGCCAGTAGTGCCACAGGGGCGGGCACCGGGGAGCTGTTTTTT. Together with reference TRBV19 and TRBJ2-2, the CDR3 gives the full variable domain: DGGITQSPKYLFRKEGQNVTLSCEQNLNHDAMYWYRQDPGQGLRLIYYSQIVNDFQKGDIAEGYSVSREKKESFPLTVTSAQKNPTAFYLCASSATGAGTGELFFGEGSRLTVL.

The genes are TRBV6-4 and TRBJ2-3, with D possibly being TRBD2 (5 bases). Trimming shortened V by 3 bases and J by 4 bases, and 14 bases separated the two germline ends. Looked up from germline, CDR1 is MRHNA and CDR2 is SNTAGT. The CDR3 loop spans 15 amino acids. DNA for the CDR3: TGTGCCAGCAGTGATGGATCGGGAATTCCAGATACGCAGTATTTT. Protein sequence: CASSDGSGIPDTQYF.

The V call is TRBV5-6, the J call TRBJ2-5; the match to TRBD2 covers 11 bases. This CDR3 is 18 amino acids long. V gave up 1 base and J gave up 5 bases; unmatched junction bases: 13. Germline V lookup: CDR1 SGHDT, CDR2 YYEEEE. As DNA, the CDR3 is TGTGCCAGCAGCTTGTTAAGTCTAGCGGGAGGTGGGGTCGAGACCCAGTACTTC. Encoded protein: CASSLLSLAGGGVETQYF.

The chain combines TRBV7-9 with TRBJ1-2; 7 bases are a match to TRBD1. Germline V lookup: CDR1 SEHNR, CDR2 FQNEAQ (reference sequence). The CDR3 is made up of 14 amino acids. V lost 7 bases to trimming and J lost 4 bases; unmatched junction nucleotides: 9. CDR3 sequence: CASTTGTAFYGYTF. Written as DNA, the CDR3 is TGTGCCAGCACGACCGGGACAGCCTTCTATGGCTACACCTTC.

This chain uses TRBV4-3 with TRBJ2-3; 9 positions match TRBD2. The J segment lost 1 base and the V segment lost 0 bases, leaving 8 bases of the junction unmatched. There are 18 residues in the CDR3. CDR1 LGHNA and CDR2 YSLEER come from the germline V gene. The CDR3, as DNA: TGCGCCAGCAGCCAAGATCGGAGTAGCGGGGGCCGCACAGATACGCAGTATTTT. Protein product: CASSQDRSSGGRTDTQYF.

This chain joins TRBV12-5 and TRBJ1-2; D not certain. V shed 1 base and J shed 4 bases, with 4 bases lying between them. This CDR3 comprises 12 residues. Germline lookup yields CDR1 LGHNT and CDR2 FRNRAP. The CDR3 region is CASGLALYGYTF. For the CDR3, the DNA is TGTGCTAGTGGTTTGGCCCTCTATGGCTACACCTTC.

The genes are TRBV6-5 and TRBJ1-2; D is ambiguous. The germline V and J ends were trimmed by 0 bases and 8 bases, with 13 bases remaining between them. This CDR3 has 14 residues. Germline V gives CDR1 MNHEY, CDR2 SVGAGI. The CDR3 DNA sequence: TGTGCCAGCAGTTACTCGACTGGCGGTCGGGGCTACACCTTC. Its protein product is CASSYSTGGRGYTF.

The rearrangement uses TRBV7-8 and TRBJ2-7; a possible D gene is TRBD1 (6 bases). CDR1 and CDR2 from the germline V gene are SGHVS and FQNEAQ. Deletions cut 5 bases from V and 4 bases from J, with 18 bases between. The CDR3 contains 15 residues. Here the CDR3 reads CASSQRPTGIYEQYF. The DNA for the CDR3 is TGTGCCAGCAGCCAAAGACCGACAGGAATATACGAGCAGTACTTC.

The rearrangement joins TRBV25-1 to TRBJ2-3, with 8 nucleotides matching TRBD2. In germline, CDR1 is MGHDK, CDR2 SYGVNS. The length of the CDR3 is 17 residues. With 4 bases clipped from V and 2 bases from J, the junction kept 11 bases outside the gene matches. The CDR3 region is CASSVVGRARYTDTQYF. For the CDR3, the DNA is TGTGCCAGCAGTGTGGTCGGGAGGGCCAGGTACACAGATACGCAGTATTTT. Combining the CDR3 with reference TRBV25-1 and TRBJ2-3 gives the whole variable domain EADIYQTPRYLVIGTGKKITLECSQTMGHDKMYWYQQDPGMELHLIHYSYGVNSTEKGDLSSESTVSRIRTEHFPLTLESARPSHTSQYLCASSVVGRARYTDTQYFGPGTRLTVL.

There are a few counts of this clone. V and J are TRBV6-6 and TRBJ1-3; perhaps TRBD1 as D (6 bases). Deletions cut 6 bases from V and 0 bases from J, with 15 bases between. Germline lookup yields CDR1 MNHNY and CDR2 SVGAGI (reference sequence). CDR3 length equals 16 residues. The CDR3 protein is CASRGTGRYSGNTIYF. In nucleotides, the CDR3 is TGTGCCAGCAGGGGAACAGGGAGATACTCTGGAAACACCATATATTTT.

The genes are TRBV10-3 and TRBJ1-2, with 11 bases fitting TRBD1. CDR3 length equals 15 residues. The ends lost 0 bases at V and 5 bases at J; junction bases unmatched: 2. Germline-derived CDR1 and CDR2 are ENHRY and SYGVKD. The CDR3 DNA sequence: TGTGCCATCAGTGAGTCGGGACAGGGGGTATATGGCTACACCTTC. This sequence encodes CAISESGQGVYGYTF.

The chain couples TRBV6-1 to TRBJ1-5; tentatively, D is TRBD1 (6 bases). The CDR3 has 15 amino acids. Germline-derived CDR1 and CDR2 are MNHNS and SASEGT. V was shortened by 3 bases and J by 4 bases, with 13 bases between the two germline ends. The CDR3 coding sequence is TGTGCCAGCAGTGAGGGGGCTTCCGGGAATCAGCCCCAGCATTTT. Translated: CASSEGASGNQPQHF.

This chain uses TRBV27 with TRBJ2-5; D unresolved. Germline CDR1 is MNHEY and CDR2 is SMNVEV (reference sequence). The CDR3 is 12 amino acids. Trimming removed 0 bases from V and 5 bases from J, with 4 bases in between. The CDR3 region is CASSLSGETQYF. CDR3 DNA sequence: TGTGCCAGCAGTTTATCGGGTGAGACCCAGTACTTC.